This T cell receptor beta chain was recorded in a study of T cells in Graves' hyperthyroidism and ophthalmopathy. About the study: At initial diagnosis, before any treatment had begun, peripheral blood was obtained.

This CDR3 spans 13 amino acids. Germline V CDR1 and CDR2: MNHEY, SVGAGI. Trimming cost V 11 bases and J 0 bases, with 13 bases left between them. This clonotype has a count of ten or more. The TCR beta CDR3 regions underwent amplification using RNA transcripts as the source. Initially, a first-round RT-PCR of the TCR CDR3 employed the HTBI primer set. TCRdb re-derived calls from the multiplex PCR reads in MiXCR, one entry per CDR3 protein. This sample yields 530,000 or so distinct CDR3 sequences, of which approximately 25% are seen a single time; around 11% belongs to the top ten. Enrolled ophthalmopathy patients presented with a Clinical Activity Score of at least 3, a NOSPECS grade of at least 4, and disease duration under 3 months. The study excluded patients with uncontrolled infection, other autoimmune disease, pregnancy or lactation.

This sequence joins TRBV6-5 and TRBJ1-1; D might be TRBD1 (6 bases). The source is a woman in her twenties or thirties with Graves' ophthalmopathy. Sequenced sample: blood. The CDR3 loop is CASLGALNTEAFF. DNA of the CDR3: TGTGCCTCACTGGGGGCCCTGAACACTGAAGCTTTCTTT.